Below, one T cell receptor (beta chain) is given with its context. The data were taken from a study of blood T cell repertoires in COVID-19. At the level of the study: Acute and convalescent COVID-19 samples came from the United States, Italy and Spain.

V lost 5 bases and J lost 2, with 16 bases in between. This CDR3 is 15 amino acids long. Germline V CDR1 and CDR2: MNHEY, SVGEGT. Method: immunoSEQ multiplex PCR; TCRdb's copy keeps in-frame clones and lacks some. The repertoire consists of 80,000 to 100,000 clones, with 74% occurring once and the leading ten covering 3.9%. The chain combines TRBV6-2 or TRBV6-3 with TRBJ2-7, with D unresolved. Sequenced: peripheral blood. The TCR originated in a man aged 65 to 85 with COVID-19, enrolled during active disease. In DNA form, the CDR3 reads TGTGCCAGCAGTCAAAGCGACCTATACCCCTACGAGCAGTACTTC. Translated: CASSQSDLYPYEQYF.